Below are 14 T cell receptor beta chains sequenced from a single sample in a study of shared clonotypes between healthy human individuals. CD8 cells regarded as naive lacked CD45RO, were positively chosen for CCR7, and omitted terminally differentiated effector memory CD45RA+ cells. Measured with immunoSEQ multiplex PCR; TCRdb has only the in-frame clones, and not every one. The sample carries roughly 2,000,000 clones, 85% to 95% recorded once. Sequencing input: naive CD8+ T cells sorted from blood. The receptors stem from a man younger than 35 in good health.

The chain employs TRBV4-1 and TRBJ2-2, with unresolved D. This CDR3 contains 13 residues. Germline lookup yields CDR1 MGHRA and CDR2 YSYEKL. V was shortened by 0 bases and J by 5 bases, with 4 bases between the two germline ends. CDR3 in amino acids: CASSQEETGELFF. In DNA form, the CDR3 reads TGCGCCAGCAGCCAAGAGGAGACCGGGGAGCTGTTTTTT.

The chain carries TRBV5-6 and TRBJ2-7, with D tentatively TRBD1 or TRBD2 (5 bases each). Deletions cut 6 bases from V and 3 bases from J, with 10 bases between. Per the germline V gene, CDR1 is SGHDT and CDR2 is YYEEEE. The CDR3 spans 12 residues. CDR3 in DNA: TGTGCCAGCAAGGGGACGGACTACGAGCAGTACTTC. Translation gives CASKGTDYEQYF.

This chain links TRBV27 with TRBJ2-7; perhaps TRBD1 as D (6 bases). From germline, CDR1 is MNHEY and CDR2 SMNVEV (reference sequence). The CDR3 consists of 14 residues. V was clipped by 4 bases and J by 2 bases, with 12 bases between them. CDR3 residues: CASSSPTGPYEQYF. As DNA, the CDR3 is TGTGCCAGCAGTTCCCCGACAGGTCCCTACGAGCAGTACTTC.

The chain recombines TRBV5-6 with TRBJ2-7, with D possibly matching TRBD1 (6 bases). Germline loops: CDR1 SGHDT, CDR2 YYEEEE. The CDR3 has 12 amino acids. Trimming pared 10 bases from V and 4 bases from J, leaving 15 bases between. CDR3 sequence: CAWGRGGYEQYF. The CDR3 DNA sequence: TGTGCCTGGGGAAGAGGGGGATACGAGCAGTACTTC. Complete variable domain (other parts from reference TRBV5-6 and TRBJ2-7): DAGVTQSPTHLIKTRGQQVTLRCSPKSGHDTVSWYQQALGQGPQFIFQYYEEEERQRGNFPDRFSGHQFPNYSSELNVNALLLGDSALYLCAWGRGGYEQYFGPGTRLTVT.

The chain is built from TRBV7-8 and TRBJ2-3; maybe TRBD2 (5 bases). The germline gives CDR1 SGHVS, CDR2 FQNEAQ. The CDR3 loop spans 13 amino acids. V lost 2 bases and J lost 11, with 14 bases in between. The CDR3 loop reads CASSLNAGEKQYF. Written as DNA, the CDR3 is TGTGCCAGCAGCTTAAACGCCGGGGAAAAGCAGTATTTT. Complete variable domain (other parts from reference TRBV7-8 and TRBJ2-3): GAGVSQSPRYKVAKRGQDVALRCDPISGHVSLFWYQQALGQGPEFLTYFQNEAQLDKSGLPSDRFFAERPEGSVSTLKIQRTQQEDSAVYLCASSLNAGEKQYFGPGTRLTVL.

This sequence joins TRBV5-5 and TRBJ2-7; the D is unclear. The germline gives CDR1 SGHKS, CDR2 YYEKEE (reference sequence). This CDR3 is 13 amino acids long. Trimming left V 0 bases short and J 7 bases short, with 11 bases between. The CDR3 sequence is CASSLEVVGEQYF. CDR3 sequence (DNA): TGTGCCAGCAGCTTGGAGGTGGTGGGGGAGCAGTACTTC.

The chain carries TRBV25-1 and TRBJ1-2; maybe TRBD1 (5 bases). The CDR3 contains 12 residues. The germline gives CDR1 MGHDK, CDR2 SYGVNS. The germline V and J ends were trimmed by 8 bases and 4 bases, with 11 bases remaining between them. Written as DNA, the CDR3 is TGTGCCAGCTTCGACAGAAGCTATGGCTACACCTTC. It encodes CASFDRSYGYTF.

This chain uses TRBV27 with TRBJ1-2; TRBD1 matches 10 bases. Germline V CDR1 and CDR2: MNHEY, SMNVEV (reference sequence). Trimming removed 7 bases from V and 4 bases from J; junction bases left unmatched: 6. This CDR3 spans 14 amino acids. CDR3 in amino acids: CASTATGGGYGYTF. CDR3 bases: TGTGCCAGCACCGCGACAGGGGGCGGCTATGGCTACACCTTC.

This clone was seen a few times. J is TRBJ1-6 and V is TRBV30; no clear D gene. Per germline, CDR1 GTSNPN and CDR2 SVGIG (reference sequence). This CDR3 spans 9 amino acids. With 5 bases removed from V and 10 bases from J, the gap between germline ends came to 3 bases. As DNA, the CDR3 is TGTGCCTGGGGGTCACCCCTCCACTTT. Its protein is CAWGSPLHF.

The chain carries TRBV18 and TRBJ2-3; D is unresolved. Per the germline V gene, CDR1 is KGHSH and CDR2 is LQKENI. The CDR3 is made up of 12 amino acids. V lost 2 bases, J lost 4 bases, and 4 bases lay in between. The chain's CDR3 is CASSPVPDTQYF. Here the CDR3 DNA reads TGTGCCAGCTCACCAGTTCCAGATACGCAGTATTTT.

This chain uses TRBV27 with TRBJ2-7; D tentatively fits TRBD1 or TRBD2 (6 bases each). Germline V gene data show CDR1 as MNHEY and CDR2 as SMNVEV (reference sequence). The CDR3 sequence is 14 residues long. Trimming removed 6 bases from V and 5 bases from J, with 17 bases in between. The DNA for the CDR3 is TGTGCCAGCAGGATCGGGGGCCCCTTGGACGAGCAGTACTTC. Its protein product is CASRIGGPLDEQYF.

J is TRBJ2-7 and V is TRBV7-9; weak D call: TRBD1 (6 bases). This CDR3 has 15 amino acids. Germline V gene lookup returns CDR1 SEHNR and CDR2 FQNEAQ (reference sequence). V gave up 2 bases and J gave up 3 bases, with 14 bases separating them. DNA for the CDR3: TGTGCCAGCAGCTTAAGTGGGGTACAGGGCTACGAGCAGTACTTC. It encodes CASSLSGVQGYEQYF.

In regard to this clone: Compared with germline, one end of the junction differs, possibly owing to a read error. The genes are TRBV6-1 and TRBJ1-2; D may be TRBD1 (5 bases). The V gene's germline CDR1 is MNHNS and CDR2 SASEGT. The CDR3 spans 16 residues. CDR3 region: CASSEPGTGLNSGYTF. As DNA, the CDR3 is TGTGCCAGCAGCGAACCCGGGACGGGGCTTAACTCTGGCTACACCTTC.

This chain connects TRBV18 to TRBJ2-5; 7 positions agree with TRBD1. V was pared by 4 bases and J by 1 base, with 6 bases of the junction left unmatched. This CDR3 comprises 15 residues. Germline loops: CDR1 KGHSH, CDR2 LQKENI. CDR3 region: CASSLGQRIQETQYF. CDR3 nucleotide sequence: TGTGCCAGCTCACTGGGACAGCGGATCCAAGAGACCCAGTACTTC.